Sequencing of this T cell receptor beta chain was carried out in a study of cytomegalovirus exposure and HLA in healthy donors. Vbeta (60) and Jbeta (13) primers were used in the PCR. Assay: immunoSEQ multiplex PCR; the TCRdb copy retains only in-frame clones and omits some. The data contain approximately 200,000 clones, around 76% of them singletons. As for this clone: Other DNA variants within this sample encode the same CDR3.

This CDR3 comprises 12 residues. Germline CDR1 reads MNHEY; CDR2 reads SVGAGI. V lost 5 bases and J lost 12; bases outside the gene matches: 8. The V gene is TRBV6-5, the J gene TRBJ2-3; 7 nucleotides agree with TRBD2. This clonotype was sampled from a man aged 25 to 40 in good health and CMV-seronegative. The material sequenced was PBMCs. In DNA form, the CDR3 reads TGTGCCAGCAGTCCAACCGGGACTATCCAGTATTTT. Translation: CASSPTGTIQYF.